The next 27 T cell receptor beta chains were all read from a single sample in a study of vaccination and CD4 T cells after COVID-19 (dated by TCRdb to 2022 to 2024). In light of the paper, this sample's treatment or condition label describes: roughly ten-day PBMC culture with coronavirus spike peptide pools or control peptides (ViraFEST assay). These receptors have no identified antigens. Libraries were built with PCR. This sample was sequenced with an Illumina iSeq 100. DNA from cultured CD4+ T cells was subjected to TCR sequencing with the Oncomine TCR Beta short-read assay at the Johns Hopkins FTIC core. The public reads were reprocessed in TCRdb via fastp at Q25 and MiXCR, keeping in-frame beta chains. Under each unique CDR3 protein, matching rows form one entry showing the most common genes and DNA. Present in this sample are around 15,000 distinct CDR3 sequences, roughly 60% of which were seen just once. The ten largest clones represent 11% of the sample.

The sequencing sample was made of CD4+ T cells from blood, cultured in vitro. The receptors come from a human donor who had recovered from COVID-19.

This sequence joins TRBV20-1 and TRBJ2-5, with D possibly TRBD2 on 6 matching bases. The CDR3 covers 13 residues. In germline, CDR1 is DFQATT, CDR2 SNEGSKA (reference sequence). Trimming cost V 6 bases and J 4 bases, with 15 bases left between them. DNA for the CDR3: TGCAGTGCCGGGGAGGTTGGCGTAGAGACCCAGTACTTC. As protein: CSAGEVGVETQYF.

The chain joins TRBV5-4 to TRBJ2-5; TRBD1 is a possible D gene (6 bases). Between the trimmed V and J ends, which lost 3 bases and 7 bases, there was a span of 16 bases. Germline CDR1 is SGHNT and CDR2 is YYREEE (reference sequence). The CDR3 is 14 amino acids. DNA of the CDR3: TGTGCCAGCAGCTCATGGGACACCAGGGGGACCCAGTACTTC. It specifies CASSSWDTRGTQYF.

This clonotype was counted between two and nine times. The chain uses TRBV11-2 and TRBJ1-1; D remains ambiguous. V lost 2 bases and J 10 bases, leaving 8 bases between the germline ends. Germline V CDR1 and CDR2: SGHAT, FQNNGV. The CDR3 totals 11 residues. The CDR3 loop reads CASSLTTGAFF. CDR3 nucleotide sequence: TGTGCCAGCAGCTTAACGACCGGAGCTTTCTTT.

This clonotype showed up just a few times. The chain couples TRBV30 to TRBJ1-1, with D perhaps matching TRBD1 (5 bases). With 2 bases removed from V and 3 bases from J, the gap between germline ends came to 22 bases. Germline V CDR1 and CDR2: GTSNPN, SVGIG (reference sequence). The CDR3 has 17 amino acids. The CDR3 nucleotides are TGTGCCTGGAGTACAGACCCTTTTGGGGGTGGATACACTGAAGCTTTCTTT. Protein sequence: CAWSTDPFGGGYTEAFF.

This clonotype was observed a single time. The V and J genes are TRBV28 and TRBJ2-3, with D perhaps TRBD1 (5 bases). This CDR3 contains 13 residues. CDR1 and CDR2 (germline): MDHEN, SYDVKM. V lost 6 bases to trimming and J lost 1 base, with 8 bases between them. The CDR3 DNA sequence: TGTGCCAGCAGAGGCAGGGGCACAGATACGCAGTATTTT. It specifies CASRGRGTDTQYF.

This chain connects TRBV11-3 to TRBJ2-1; D is unresolved. The V end lost 1 base, the J end lost 2 bases, and 3 bases lay between the germline ends. The CDR3 spans 13 residues. Germline lookup yields CDR1 SGHNT and CDR2 YENEEA. CDR3 in DNA: TGTGCCAGCAGCTTAGGCCCCTACAATGAGCAGTTCTTC. It specifies CASSLGPYNEQFF.

This chain connects TRBV2 to TRBJ1-1, with D perhaps matching TRBD1 (6 bases). The V gene's germline CDR1 is SNHLY and CDR2 FYNNEI. The CDR3 spans 13 residues. V lost 6 bases and J 7 bases, leaving 15 bases between the germline ends. The CDR3 loop reads CASRGARVGEAFF. The CDR3 DNA reads as TGTGCCAGCAGGGGGGCCCGAGTAGGTGAAGCTTTCTTT.

The chain recombines TRBV10-2 with TRBJ1-2; TRBD1 matches 7 bases. Germline V gives CDR1 WSHSY, CDR2 SAAADI. V shed 0 bases, J shed 9 bases, and the junction held 7 bases outside the gene matches. The CDR3 is 14 residues long. This CDR3 reads CASSESRQGLSYTF. For the CDR3, the DNA is TGCGCCAGCAGTGAGTCGAGACAGGGTCTAAGCTACACCTTC.

CDR3 nucleotide sequence: TGTGCCAGCAGCTTCGGGGACCGGGGAACAGATACGCAGTATTTT. Its translation is CASSFGDRGTDTQYF. The V and J genes are TRBV7-3 and TRBJ2-3; D assignment may be TRBD1 or TRBD2 (5 bases each). The CDR3 contains 15 residues. The germline CDR1 and CDR2 sequences are SGHTA and FQGTGA. Trimming removed 3 bases from V and 3 bases from J, with 13 bases in between.

The chain recombines TRBV20-1 with TRBJ2-1; 11 bases agree with TRBD2. The junction had 8 bases not matched to a gene; V was cut back by 1 base and J by 12 bases. The CDR3 sequence is 14 residues long. In germline, CDR1 is DFQATT, CDR2 SNEGSKA (reference sequence). The CDR3 reads CSARGSGRVLGQFF. CDR3 coding DNA: TGCAGTGCTAGAGGTAGCGGGAGGGTTTTGGGGCAGTTCTTC.

The gene calls are TRBV19 and TRBJ1-5; D is ambiguous. CDR3 size: 15 residues. V lost 3 bases, J lost 3 bases, and 12 bases lay in between. Germline CDR1 and CDR2: LNHDA and SQIVND (reference sequence). DNA for the CDR3: TGTGCCAGTAGTATGGCTTTAGGGCACAATCAGCCCCAGCATTTT. This gives the protein CASSMALGHNQPQHF.

The genes are TRBV7-2 and TRBJ1-5, with D unclear. The V gene's germline CDR1 is SGHTA and CDR2 FQGNSA. The CDR3 covers 15 residues. Deletions cut 4 bases from V and 1 base from J, with 11 bases between. The chain's CDR3 is CASSSGVASNQPQHF. The CDR3 DNA is TGTGCCAGCAGCTCGGGAGTTGCGAGCAATCAGCCCCAGCATTTT.

Comment on this clonotype: The junction differs from germline at one of its ends, possibly a read error. The chain is built from TRBV6-1 and TRBJ1-4; 7 nucleotides match TRBD1. Germline V gene lookup returns CDR1 MNHNS and CDR2 SASEGT. The CDR3 is 15 amino acids. CDR3 nucleotides: TGTGCCAGCAGTAGATTTACAGGGGTGCCGGAAAGACTGTTTTTT. This sequence encodes CASSRFTGVPERLFF.

This clonotype has only a few counts. This rearrangement joins TRBV20-1 to TRBJ1-1, with 10 bases matching TRBD1. Germline V gives CDR1 DFQATT, CDR2 SNEGSKA (reference sequence). The CDR3 contains 15 residues. The junction had 9 bases not matched to a gene; V was cut back by 6 bases and J by 2 bases. The CDR3 nucleotides are TGCAGTGCATACGACAGGGGGCCAGGCAACACTGAAGCTTTCTTT. Translated: CSAYDRGPGNTEAFF.

Only a few counts were recorded for this clonotype. The V call is TRBV7-3, the J call TRBJ1-6, with 10 bases matching TRBD1. Germline V gives CDR1 SGHTA, CDR2 FQGTGA. The V gene end was trimmed by 8 bases and the J gene end by 8 bases; junction bases not matched to a gene: 6. The CDR3 is 14 amino acids. CDR3: CASQTGGSDSPLHF. The CDR3, as DNA: TGTGCCAGCCAGACAGGGGGCAGCGATTCACCCCTCCACTTT.

This clonotype was counted between two and nine times. The chain links TRBV11-2 to TRBJ2-2; 7 positions match TRBD2. Looked up from germline, CDR1 is SGHAT and CDR2 is FQNNGV. With V trimmed by 1 base and J by 5 bases, 4 bases remained unmatched. CDR3 length: 15 amino acids. CDR3 amino acids: CASSLAGGGTGELFF. CDR3 DNA sequence: TGTGCCAGCAGCTTAGCGGGAGGCGGTACCGGGGAGCTGTTTTTT. Looking up the rest from reference TRBV11-2 and TRBJ2-2 gives the full variable domain: EAGVAQSPRYKIIEKRQSVAFWCNPISGHATLYWYQQILGQGPKLLIQFQNNGVVDDSQLPKDRFSAERLKGVDSTLKIQPAKLEDSAVYLCASSLAGGGTGELFFGEGSRLTVL.

The chain employs TRBV6-1 and TRBJ1-1, with TRBD1 as a possible D gene (5 bases). Germline CDR1 MNHNS, CDR2 SASEGT. The V end lost 7 bases, the J end lost 5 bases, and 17 bases lay between the germline ends. The CDR3 extends over 14 amino acids. The CDR3 loop is CASNSRWQGTEAFF. CDR3 coding DNA: TGTGCCAGCAACTCTAGGTGGCAGGGTACTGAAGCTTTCTTT.

This clonotype has just a few counts. The chain links TRBV28 to TRBJ2-5; perhaps TRBD1 as D (5 bases). CDR1 is MDHEN and CDR2 is SYDVKM in the germline V gene. The CDR3 consists of 12 residues. V gave up 5 bases and J gave up 10 bases, with 14 bases separating them. CDR3 in amino acids: CASSLPDSNQYF. The CDR3 DNA reads TGTGCCAGCAGTCTACCCGACAGCAACCAGTACTTC.

The chain carries TRBV20-1 and TRBJ2-1; 11 bases map to TRBD2. The CDR3 covers 15 residues. Germline V CDR1 and CDR2: DFQATT, SNEGSKA (reference sequence). The ends lost 2 bases at V and 6 bases at J; junction bases unmatched: 6. In DNA, the CDR3 is TGCAGTGCTAGACGCCGTGGACTAGCGGGCAATGAGCAGTTCTTC. It translates to CSARRRGLAGNEQFF.

The chain links TRBV21-1 to TRBJ1-2; the tabulated D call, TRBD1, remains unverified against the DNA. TRBV21-1 is an annotated pseudogene. The CDR3 loop spans 13 amino acids. The CDR3 spells CASLTESHYGYTF. The CDR3 region has the DNA TGTGCCAGCCTGACAGAAAGCCACTATGGCTACACCTTC.

This sequence joins TRBV6-5 and TRBJ2-3; TRBD2 aligns across 11 bases. The CDR3 loop spans 16 amino acids. Germline V gene data show CDR1 as MNHEY and CDR2 as SVGAGI. V shed 2 bases and J 4 bases; nucleotides not matched to a gene: 5. The CDR3: CASSYALAGGADTQYF. The DNA of the CDR3 is TGTGCCAGCAGTTACGCCCTAGCGGGAGGAGCAGATACGCAGTATTTT.

The gene calls are TRBV4-1 and TRBJ2-5; 16 bases line up with TRBD2. Germline CDR1 is MGHRA and CDR2 is YSYEKL. This CDR3 region has 19 residues. Trimming removed 3 bases from V and 4 bases from J; junction bases left unmatched: 11. CDR3 protein: CASSQTVPGLAGGGETQYF. CDR3 in DNA: TGCGCCAGCAGCCAGACCGTCCCGGGACTAGCGGGGGGGGGAGAGACCCAGTACTTC.

This clonotype was observed a few times. This rearrangement joins TRBV19 to TRBJ1-6, with unresolved D. The CDR3 covers 16 residues. Germline V CDR1 and CDR2: LNHDA, SQIVND (reference sequence). V was shortened by 5 bases and J by 3 bases, with 14 bases between the two germline ends. This CDR3 reads CASSLGGLSYNSPLHF. The CDR3 region has the DNA TGTGCCAGTAGTCTCGGAGGGCTCAGCTATAATTCACCCCTCCACTTT.

The gene calls are TRBV6-2 or TRBV6-3 and TRBJ2-1; tentative D call: TRBD2 (7 bases). Germline V gives CDR1 MNHEY, CDR2 SVGEGT. Trimming shortened V by 7 bases and J by 6 bases, and 19 bases separated the two germline ends. This CDR3 has 15 amino acids. DNA of the CDR3: TGTGCCAGCAAGGTCGGGGGGCCGGTAGTCAATGAGCAGTTCTTC. This translates into CASKVGGPVVNEQFF.

This rearrangement joins TRBV19 to TRBJ2-7; 8 bases agree with TRBD1. The CDR3 contains 14 residues. V was clipped by 9 bases and J by 2 bases; unmatched bases: 9. Germline CDR1 is LNHDA and CDR2 is SQIVND (reference sequence). The CDR3 DNA reads as TGTGCCAGCACGAGGACAGGGAATCCCTACGAGCAGTACTTC. Translation: CASTRTGNPYEQYF.

This clonotype has just a few counts. A read error may produce the germline difference seen at one junction end. V and J are TRBV20-1 and TRBJ1-1, with a weak D call TRBD1 (5 bases). Germline V gene data show CDR1 as DFQATT and CDR2 as SNEGSKA (reference sequence). The CDR3 totals 13 residues. The CDR3 DNA follows: TGTAGCCTCTTAGGGGTGGTGAACACTGAAGCTTTCTTT. It specifies CSLLGVVNTEAFF.

The chain has TRBV20-1 and TRBJ2-1, with 9 bases that match TRBD2. The CDR3 sequence is 12 residues long. Germline values: CDR1 DFQATT, CDR2 SNEGSKA (reference sequence). V shed 6 bases and J 6 bases; nucleotides not matched to a gene: 3. The CDR3, as DNA: TGCAGTGCCTCGCGGGGGGGCAATGAGCAGTTCTTC. Translating it yields CSASRGGNEQFF.